This T cell receptor (beta chain) was obtained from a study of cytomegalovirus exposure and HLA in healthy donors. Germline V lookup: CDR1 MNHEY, CDR2 SVGAGI. The ends lost 5 bases at V and 1 base at J; junction bases unmatched: 7. This CDR3 comprises 15 residues. PCR primers comprised 60 Vbeta and 13 Jbeta primers. Method: immunoSEQ multiplex PCR; TCRdb's copy keeps in-frame clones and lacks some. Its clone listing holds roughly 140,000 clones. Sequencing was carried out using PBMCs. The genes are TRBV6-5 and TRBJ2-7, with 8 bases aligning to TRBD1. The sequence was obtained from a male donor in good health and CMV-seronegative. The CDR3 spells CASSPSRDRSYEQYF. The CDR3 region has the DNA TGTGCCAGCAGTCCTAGCCGGGACAGGTCCTACGAGCAGTACTTC.